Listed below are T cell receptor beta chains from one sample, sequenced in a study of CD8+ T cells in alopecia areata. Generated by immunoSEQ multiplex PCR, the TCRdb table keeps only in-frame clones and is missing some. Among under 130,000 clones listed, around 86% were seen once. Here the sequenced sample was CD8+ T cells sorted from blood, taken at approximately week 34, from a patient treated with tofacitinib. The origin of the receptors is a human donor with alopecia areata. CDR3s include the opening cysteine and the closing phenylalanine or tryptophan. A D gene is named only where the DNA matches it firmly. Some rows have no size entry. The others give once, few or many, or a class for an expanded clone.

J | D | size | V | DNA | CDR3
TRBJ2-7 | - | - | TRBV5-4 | TGTGCCAGCAGCAACAGTGAATCCTACGAGCAGTACTTC | CASSNSESYEQYF
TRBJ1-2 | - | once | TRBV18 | TGTGCCAGCTCACCAGACGGGGGCTATGGCTACACCTTC | CASSPDGGYGYTF
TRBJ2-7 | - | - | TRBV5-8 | TGTGCCAGCAGCTCCCGTGGGGCCTACGAGCAGTACTTC | CASSSRGAYEQYF
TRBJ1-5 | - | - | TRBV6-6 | TGTGCCAGCAGTACTTCCGCCCAGCCCTGGCCCCAGCATTTT | CASSTSAQPWPQHF
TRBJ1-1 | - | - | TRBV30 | TGTGCCTGGAGTGCTTTAGGGGACACTGAAGCTTTCTTT | CAWSALGDTEAFF
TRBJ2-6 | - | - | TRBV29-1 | TGCAGCGTTAACCGGGCTGGGGCCAACGTCCTGACTTTC | CSVNRAGANVLTF
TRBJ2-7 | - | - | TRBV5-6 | TGTGCCAGCAGCTGGAGGGGCAGGGGCGACGAGCAGTACTTC | CASSWRGRGDEQYF
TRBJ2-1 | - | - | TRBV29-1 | TGCAGCGTCGTTGATTCCGCTTCCGGAGCGTCATACAATGAGCAGTTCTTC | CSVVDSASGASYNEQFF
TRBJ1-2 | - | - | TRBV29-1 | TGCAGCGTCCCCGACAGACCCTATGGCTACACCTTC | CSVPDRPYGYTF
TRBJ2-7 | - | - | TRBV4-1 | TGCGCCAGCAGCCAAGAAAGGGGCAGGGGTTACGAGCAGTACTTC | CASSQERGRGYEQYF
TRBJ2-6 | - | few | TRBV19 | TGTGCCAGTAGTATGGTTATGTCTGGGGCCAACGTCCTGACTTTC | CASSMVMSGANVLTF
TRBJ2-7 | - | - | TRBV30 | TGTGCCGGCTCTATTGACCAGGAGACCCCCTACGAGCAGTACTTC | CAGSIDQETPYEQYF
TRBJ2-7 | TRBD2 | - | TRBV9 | TGTGCCAGCAGCCGGGACTACAAGTACGAGCAGTACTTC | CASSRDYKYEQYF
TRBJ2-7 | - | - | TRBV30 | TGTGCCTGGAGTGTACCGAATCACTACGAGCAGTACTTC | CAWSVPNHYEQYF
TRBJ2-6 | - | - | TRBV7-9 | TGTGCCAGCAGCTTAGTTGTCAGGGCCAACGTCCTGACTTTC | CASSLVVRANVLTF
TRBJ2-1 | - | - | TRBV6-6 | TGTGCCAGCAGTCAAGACCGACAGGCCTTCTACAATGAGCAGTTCTTC | CASSQDRQAFYNEQFF
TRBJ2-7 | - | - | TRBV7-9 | TGTGCCAGCAGCCTACCGACGGATTACGAGCAGTACTTC | CASSLPTDYEQYF
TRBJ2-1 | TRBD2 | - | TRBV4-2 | TGTGCCAGCAGCCAAGACGGCCCTAGCGGCAATGAGCAGTTCTTC | CASSQDGPSGNEQFF
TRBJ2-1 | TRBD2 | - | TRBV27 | TGTGCCAGCAGTCGCCTACCTCCTAGCGGGAATCCGCAGTTCTTC | CASSRLPPSGNPQFF
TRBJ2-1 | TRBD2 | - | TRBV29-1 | TGCAGCGTTCTAACTAGCGGTTACAATGAGCAGTTCTTC | CSVLTSGYNEQFF
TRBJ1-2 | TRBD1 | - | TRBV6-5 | TGTGCCAGCAGTTACTATCCGCAGGGGGAGAACTATGGCTACACCTTC | CASSYYPQGENYGYTF
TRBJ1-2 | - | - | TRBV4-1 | TGCGCCAGCAGCCAAGATCAGCCCACAGAAGCACCAGCCTATGGCTACACCTTC | CASSQDQPTEAPAYGYTF
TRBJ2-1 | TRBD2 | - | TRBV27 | TGTGCCAGCAGAAGCGGGACCTTGGGTGAGCAGTTCTTC | CASRSGTLGEQFF
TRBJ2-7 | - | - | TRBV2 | TGTGCCAGCAGGGAGACAACCTACGAGCAGTACTTC | CASRETTYEQYF
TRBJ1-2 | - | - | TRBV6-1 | TGTGCCAGCAGTGACCGGGGAGGGTACTATGGCTACACCTTC | CASSDRGGYYGYTF
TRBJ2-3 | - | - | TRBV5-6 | TGTGCCAGCAGCTTGGGTTCTTCTGGGGATACGCAGTATTTT | CASSLGSSGDTQYF
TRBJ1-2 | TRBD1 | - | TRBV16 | TGTGCCAGCAGTATAAGAGGACAGGGAGGTTCTGGCTACACCTTC | CASSIRGQGGSGYTF
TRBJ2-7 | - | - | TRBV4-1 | TGCGCCAGCAGCCCCAACAGGGACTCCTACGAGCAGTACTTC | CASSPNRDSYEQYF
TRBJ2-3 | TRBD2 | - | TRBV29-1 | TGCAGCGTTGAAAGTCGGCTAGCGGGGTTCCGTAATACGCAGTATTTT | CSVESRLAGFRNTQYF
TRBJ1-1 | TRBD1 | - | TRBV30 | TGTGCCTGCCTACAGGGGGGATACACTGAAGCTTTCTTT | CACLQGGYTEAFF
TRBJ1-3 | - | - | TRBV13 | TGTGCCAGCAGCTTAGGGCAGGTTGGCACCATATATTTT | CASSLGQVGTIYF
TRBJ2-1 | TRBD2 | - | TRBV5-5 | TGTGCCAGCAGCCATAGCGGGGGGGCCCCAGATGAGCAGTTCTTC | CASSHSGGAPDEQFF
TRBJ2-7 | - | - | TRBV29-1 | TGCTCAGGACTCGAGAGCTACGAGCAGTACTTC | CSGLESYEQYF
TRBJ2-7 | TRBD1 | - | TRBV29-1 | TGCAGCGTAGAGACAACGGGACAGTCCTACGAGCAGTACTTC | CSVETTGQSYEQYF
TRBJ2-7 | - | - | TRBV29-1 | TGCAGCGTTGGGTCTGGGGGGATCGACGAGCAGTACTTC | CSVGSGGIDEQYF
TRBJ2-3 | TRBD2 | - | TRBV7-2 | TGTGCCAGCAGCTCAGCGCTGGGCGGGGGGGCCCTAGATACGCAGTATTTT | CASSSALGGGALDTQYF
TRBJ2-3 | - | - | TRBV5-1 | TGCGCCAGCAGCCCCGGATGGGGGAGCACAGATACGCAGTATTTT | CASSPGWGSTDTQYF
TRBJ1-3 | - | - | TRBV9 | TGTGCCAGCAGCGTAGACCACAGGAATGGAAACACCATATATTTT | CASSVDHRNGNTIYF
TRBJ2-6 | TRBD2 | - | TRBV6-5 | TGTGCCACCCTACTAGCGGCTGGGGCCAACGTCCTGACTTTC | CATLLAAGANVLTF
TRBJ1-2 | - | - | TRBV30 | TGTGCCTGGAGTTGGGGGGAAGGGGTGAACAACTATGGCTACACCTTC | CAWSWGEGVNNYGYTF
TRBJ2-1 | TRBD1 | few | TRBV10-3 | TGTGCCATCAGAGACCTCAGGGGGCAAGATTACCGCACTGAGCAGTTCTTC | CAIRDLRGQDYRTEQFF
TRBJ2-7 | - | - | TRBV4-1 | TGCGCCAGCAGCCAAAATGCCTGGGAGCAGTACTTC | CASSQNAWEQYF
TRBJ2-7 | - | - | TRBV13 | TGTGCCAGCAGCTTTATGGGGGGCGACGAGCAGTACTTC | CASSFMGGDEQYF
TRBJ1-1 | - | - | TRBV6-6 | TGTGCCAGCACGGTTGGAGCGGACACTGAAGCTTTCTTT | CASTVGADTEAFF
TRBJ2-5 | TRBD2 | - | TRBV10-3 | TGTGCCATCAGTGGGACTAGCGGCCAAGAGACCCAGTACTTC | CAISGTSGQETQYF
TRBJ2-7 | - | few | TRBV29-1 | TGCAGCGTTGGACGGGCCGCCTACGAGCAGTACTTC | CSVGRAAYEQYF
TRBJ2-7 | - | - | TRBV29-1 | TGCAGCGTTGCATTCTGGACAGATACCTACGAGCAGTACTTC | CSVAFWTDTYEQYF
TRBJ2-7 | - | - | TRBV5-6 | TGTGCCAGCAGCCCGGGGTCAGGCGAGCAGTACTTC | CASSPGSGEQYF